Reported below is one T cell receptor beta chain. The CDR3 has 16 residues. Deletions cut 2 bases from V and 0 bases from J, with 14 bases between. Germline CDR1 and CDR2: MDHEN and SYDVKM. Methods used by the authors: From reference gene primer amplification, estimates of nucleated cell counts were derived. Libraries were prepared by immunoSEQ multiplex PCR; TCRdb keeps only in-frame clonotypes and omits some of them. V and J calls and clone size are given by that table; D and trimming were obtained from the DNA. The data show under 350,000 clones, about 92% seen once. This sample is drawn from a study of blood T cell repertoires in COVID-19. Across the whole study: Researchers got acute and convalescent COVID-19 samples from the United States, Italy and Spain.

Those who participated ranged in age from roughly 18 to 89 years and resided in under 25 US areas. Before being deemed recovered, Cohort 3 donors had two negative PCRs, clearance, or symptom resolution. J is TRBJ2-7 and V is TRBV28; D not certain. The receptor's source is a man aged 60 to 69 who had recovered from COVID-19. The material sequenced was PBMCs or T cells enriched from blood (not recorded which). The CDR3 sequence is CASSLLLARSSYEQYF. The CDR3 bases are TGTGCCAGCAGTTTACTGCTCGCCCGGAGCTCCTACGAGCAGTACTTC.